This T cell receptor beta chain was identified in a study of patients and donors after allogeneic stem cell transplantation. There are 13 residues in the CDR3. Germline V lookup: CDR1 SNHLY, CDR2 FYNNEI. V was shortened by 6 bases and J by 6 bases, with 15 bases between the two germline ends. This clonotype was counted between two and nine times. From the RT-PCR reads, TCRdb called clonotypes with MiXCR, one entry per CDR3 protein. Among a few hundred thousand distinct CDR3 sequences listed, roughly two fifths were seen once. The chain combines TRBV2 with TRBJ2-7; D possibly uses TRBD1 or TRBD2 (5 bases each). The receptor comes from a human donor who was either an allogeneic HSCT recipient or a stem cell or donor lymphocyte infusion donor (not recorded which). It is not recorded whose cells these are; they may come from a transplant donor. Sequencing was done on a sample of blood, either unsorted or a sorted T cell fraction (not recorded which). CDR3 loop: CASRAEGLSEQYF. CDR3 in DNA: TGTGCCAGCAGGGCCGAGGGGCTTAGCGAGCAGTACTTC.